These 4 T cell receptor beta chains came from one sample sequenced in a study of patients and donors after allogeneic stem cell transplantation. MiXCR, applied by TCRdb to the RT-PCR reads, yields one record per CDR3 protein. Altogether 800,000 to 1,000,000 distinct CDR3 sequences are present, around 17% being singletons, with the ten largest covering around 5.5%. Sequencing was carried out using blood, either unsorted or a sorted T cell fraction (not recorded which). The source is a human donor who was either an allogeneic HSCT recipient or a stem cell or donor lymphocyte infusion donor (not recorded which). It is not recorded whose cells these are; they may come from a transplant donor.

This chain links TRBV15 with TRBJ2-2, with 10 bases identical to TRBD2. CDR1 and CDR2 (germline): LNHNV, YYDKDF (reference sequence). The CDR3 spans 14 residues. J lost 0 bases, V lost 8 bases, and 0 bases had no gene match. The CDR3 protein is CATLAGANTGELFF. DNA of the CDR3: TGTGCCACCCTAGCGGGGGCGAACACCGGGGAGCTGTTTTTT. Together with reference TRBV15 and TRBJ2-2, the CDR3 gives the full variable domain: DAMVIQNPRYQVTQFGKPVTLSCSQTLNHNVMYWYQQKSSQAPKLLFHYYDKDFNNEADTPDNFQSRRPNTSFCFLDIRSPGLGDTAMYLCATLAGANTGELFFGEGSRLTVL.

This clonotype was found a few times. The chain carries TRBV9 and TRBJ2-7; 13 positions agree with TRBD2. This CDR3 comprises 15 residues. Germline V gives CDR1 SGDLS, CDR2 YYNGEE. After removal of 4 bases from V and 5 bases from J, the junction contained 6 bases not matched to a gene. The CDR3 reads CASSRGTSGADEQYF. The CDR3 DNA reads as TGTGCCAGCAGCCGCGGGACTAGCGGGGCTGACGAGCAGTACTTC. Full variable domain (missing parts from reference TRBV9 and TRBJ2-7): DSGVTQTPKHLITATGQRVTLRCSPRSGDLSVYWYQQSLDQGLQFLIQYYNGEERAKGNILERFSAQQFPDLHSELNLSSLELGDSALYFCASSRGTSGADEQYFGPGTRLTVT.

The CDR3 DNA reads TGCAGTGCTAGAGACAGGGCCAGCTACACCTTC. As protein: CSARDRASYTF. The rearrangement joins TRBV20-1 to TRBJ1-2, with D perhaps matching TRBD1 (5 bases). The CDR3 covers 11 residues. V was clipped by 0 bases and J by 9 bases, with 8 bases between them. Germline V gene sequence: CDR1 DFQATT, CDR2 SNEGSKA (reference sequence).

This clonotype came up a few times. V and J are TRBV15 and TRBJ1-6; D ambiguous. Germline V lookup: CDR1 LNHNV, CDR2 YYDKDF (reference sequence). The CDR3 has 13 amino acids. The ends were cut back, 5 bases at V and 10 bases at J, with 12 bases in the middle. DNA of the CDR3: TGTGCCACCAGCGGCCTCCCGGGATCACCCCTCCACTTT. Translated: CATSGLPGSPLHF. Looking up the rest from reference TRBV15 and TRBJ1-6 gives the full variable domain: DAMVIQNPRYQVTQFGKPVTLSCSQTLNHNVMYWYQQKSSQAPKLLFHYYDKDFNNEADTPDNFQSRRPNTSFCFLDIRSPGLGDTAMYLCATSGLPGSPLHFGNGTRLTVT.